What follows are 27 T cell receptor beta chains derived from one specimen sequenced in a study of a mutant IDH1 vaccine in newly diagnosed glioma. The method was immunoSEQ multiplex PCR; TCRdb's version includes in-frame clones alone and lacks a portion of them. The sample has around 70,000 clones, 70% to 90% seen once. The time point: week 35, safety follow-up. Topical imiquimod was applied with each vaccine dose, which held 300 ug of mutant IDH1 20-mer peptide. Their specific antigens are unknown. The sequenced sample was PBMCs, obtained from a glioma patient whose treatment included an IDH1 peptide vaccine. The receptor source for this set is a man in his thirties or forties with glioma.

This sequence joins TRBV19 and TRBJ2-2; 8 bases are shared with TRBD2. The CDR3 spans 16 residues. CDR1 and CDR2 (germline): LNHDA, SQIVND (reference sequence). The V gene end was trimmed by 6 bases and the J gene end by 5 bases; junction bases not matched to a gene: 11. The CDR3 DNA is TGTGCCAGTAGCACACTCGGGAGGGCCGTGACCGGGGAGCTGTTTTTT. Translated, it gives CASSTLGRAVTGELFF.

The chain joins TRBV5-1 to TRBJ1-3; D remains ambiguous. CDR1 is SGHRS and CDR2 is YFSETQ in the germline V gene. Trimming stripped 0 bases from V and 2 bases from J, with 6 bases between. The CDR3 is 14 residues long. CDR3 region: CASSLGRPGNTIYF. In DNA form, the CDR3 reads TGCGCCAGCAGCTTGGGTAGACCTGGAAACACCATATATTTT.

The V gene is TRBV27, the J gene TRBJ2-1, with D hard to call. V gave up 4 bases and J gave up 7 bases, with 5 bases separating them. The CDR3 spans 11 residues. Germline assignment: CDR1 MNHEY and CDR2 SMNVEV (reference sequence). The chain's CDR3 is CASSYWNEQFF. Written as DNA, the CDR3 is TGTGCCAGCAGTTACTGGAATGAGCAGTTCTTC.

The V gene is TRBV7-2, the J gene TRBJ1-1, with 10 bases matching TRBD1. Germline CDR1 SGHTA, CDR2 FQGNSA. The CDR3 covers 14 residues. The junction had 6 bases not matched to a gene; V was cut back by 5 bases and J by 6 bases. This CDR3 is CASSGPGQGSEAFF. The DNA for the CDR3 is TGTGCCAGCAGCGGACCGGGACAGGGGTCTGAAGCTTTCTTT.

This sequence joins TRBV7-3 and TRBJ2-1; D is undetermined. V lost 3 bases and J 7 bases, leaving 10 bases between the germline ends. Germline values: CDR1 SGHTA, CDR2 FQGTGA. The CDR3 is made up of 13 amino acids. DNA for the CDR3: TGTGCCAGCAGCTTGAACCTGATTAATGAGCAGTTCTTC. Residues: CASSLNLINEQFF.

The V and J genes are TRBV2 and TRBJ1-1; 8 nucleotides agree with TRBD1. The CDR3 has 13 amino acids. V was clipped by 5 bases and J by 4 bases; unmatched bases: 3. CDR1 and CDR2 (germline): SNHLY, FYNNEI. The CDR3 spells CASSLDRGTEAFF. The CDR3 region has the DNA TGTGCCAGCAGTTTAGACAGGGGCACTGAAGCTTTCTTT. The variable domain in full, with the rest retrieved from reference TRBV2 and TRBJ1-1, is EPEVTQTPSHQVTQMGQEVILRCVPISNHLYFYWYRQILGQKVEFLVSFYNNEISEKSEIFDDQFSVERPDGSNFTLKIRSTKLEDSAMYFCASSLDRGTEAFFGQGTRLTVV.

This chain connects TRBV9 to TRBJ2-5; 8 nucleotides match TRBD1. Germline-derived CDR1 and CDR2 are SGDLS and YYNGEE. The CDR3 totals 15 residues. Losses at the gene ends were 1 base for V and 2 bases for J; bases not matched to a gene: 4. CDR3 loop: CASSVQGQGQETQYF. The CDR3 nucleotides read TGTGCCAGCAGCGTACAAGGACAGGGTCAAGAGACCCAGTACTTC.

V gene TRBV5-1 combines with J gene TRBJ2-3, with 9 positions matching TRBD2. Germline V gene lookup returns CDR1 SGHRS and CDR2 YFSETQ. The CDR3 length is 16 residues. V dropped 1 base and J dropped 2; count of bases not matched to a gene: 5. The CDR3 loop is CASSLWIAGDTDTQYF. CDR3 DNA sequence: TGCGCCAGCAGCTTGTGGATAGCGGGGGACACAGATACGCAGTATTTT.

This chain joins TRBV6-1 and TRBJ2-1; D gene uncertain. CDR1 is MNHNS, CDR2 SASEGT, per germline. The CDR3 spans 14 residues. V dropped 7 bases and J dropped 7 bases, with 17 bases sitting between them. The CDR3 DNA is TGTGCCAGCACTAGGGTCCAAGTGGGGAATGAGCAGTTCTTC. It is translated as CASTRVQVGNEQFF.

This chain joins TRBV9 and TRBJ1-3; TRBD1 matches 7 bases. The V gene's germline CDR1 is SGDLS and CDR2 YYNGEE. V lost 0 bases to trimming and J lost 0 bases; unmatched junction nucleotides: 3. CDR3 length: 16 amino acids. The DNA of the CDR3 is TGTGCCAGCAGCGTAGAAGGGGGCCCCTCTGGAAACACCATATATTTT. The encoded protein is CASSVEGGPSGNTIYF.

This rearrangement joins TRBV9 to TRBJ2-2; D is unresolved. Deletions cut 0 bases from V and 6 bases from J, with 12 bases between. Per germline, CDR1 SGDLS and CDR2 YYNGEE. The CDR3 loop spans 15 amino acids. The CDR3 DNA reads as TGTGCCAGCAGCGTAGGGCCTTTTCGGGCCGGGGAGCTGTTTTTT. This encodes CASSVGPFRAGELFF.

This chain joins TRBV6-1 and TRBJ2-5; D is possibly TRBD2 (6 bases). The J call is in doubt because the DNA end fits TRBJ2-7 better. This CDR3 region has 14 residues. Germline-derived CDR1 and CDR2 are MNHNS and SASEGT. The CDR3 is CASSPGTQTYEQYF. In DNA form, the CDR3 reads TGTGCCAGCAGCCCCGGGACTCAGACCTACGAGCAGTACTTC.

The gene calls are TRBV7-6 and TRBJ2-1; 8 nucleotides agree with TRBD2. The germline CDR1 and CDR2 sequences are SGHVS and FNYEAQ. V gave up 0 bases and J gave up 0 bases; unmatched junction bases: 7. This CDR3 comprises 18 residues. In DNA, the CDR3 is TGTGCCAGCAGCTTAGCGCGCCTAGCGGGTGCCTCCTACAATGAGCAGTTCTTC. Translation: CASSLARLAGASYNEQFF.

This chain uses TRBV19 with TRBJ2-1, with 7 bases aligning to TRBD2. Germline CDR1 LNHDA, CDR2 SQIVND (reference sequence). There are 17 residues in the CDR3. V lost 3 bases to trimming and J lost 0 bases; unmatched junction nucleotides: 8. DNA for the CDR3: TGTGCCAGTAGTATGATTGCCAGCGGGACCTCCTACAATGAGCAGTTCTTC. Its translation: CASSMIASGTSYNEQFF.

J is TRBJ2-1 and V is TRBV11-3; TRBD2 agrees at 11 bases. The germline V gene has CDR1 SGHNT and CDR2 YENEEA. The ends lost 5 bases at V and 6 bases at J; junction bases unmatched: 3. The CDR3 is made up of 14 amino acids. The CDR3 here is CASSPGTSGNEQFF. The CDR3 bases are TGTGCCAGCAGCCCCGGGACTAGCGGCAATGAGCAGTTCTTC.

The V and J genes are TRBV28 and TRBJ1-2; D gene uncertain. The germline V gene has CDR1 MDHEN and CDR2 SYDVKM. The length of the CDR3 is 13 residues. V was clipped by 6 bases and J by 2 bases, with 10 bases between them. The CDR3 DNA reads as TGTGCCAGCAGCCAGGTCGGGAACTATGGCTACACCTTC. Its protein is CASSQVGNYGYTF.

This clone was found once. The chain has TRBV18 and TRBJ2-5; 7 nucleotides match TRBD1. The closer fit of TRBJ2-7 to the DNA end suggests the J call may be wrong. From germline, CDR1 is KGHSH and CDR2 LQKENI. The CDR3 consists of 13 residues. The CDR3 DNA reads as TGTGCCAGCTCACCCGACAGGGTCCACGAGCAGTACTTC. Encoded protein: CASSPDRVHEQYF.

V and J are TRBV29-1 and TRBJ2-7; tentative D call: TRBD2 (7 bases). This CDR3 has 12 amino acids. Trimming left V 5 bases short and J 5 bases short, with 13 bases between. CDR1 is SQVTM, CDR2 ANQGSEA, per germline. The CDR3 DNA reads TGCAGCGTTTTGGAGGGGGGGGACGAGCAGTACTTC. Its protein product is CSVLEGGDEQYF.

This clone was observed once. This chain links TRBV4-3 with TRBJ2-7; 7 nucleotides agree with TRBD1. Germline assignment: CDR1 LGHNA and CDR2 YSLEER. This CDR3 spans 15 amino acids. V was clipped by 0 bases and J by 1 base; unmatched bases: 3. The CDR3 sequence: CASSQDVDRSYEQYF. The CDR3 bases are TGCGCCAGCAGCCAAGATGTGGACAGGTCCTACGAGCAGTACTTC.

The CDR3 is CASTTEWEQYF. Written as DNA, the CDR3 is TGTGCCAGCACTACCGAGTGGGAGCAGTACTTC. This chain uses TRBV2 with TRBJ2-7; D remains unclear. Germline V gives CDR1 SNHLY, CDR2 FYNNEI. Trimming left V 7 bases short and J 7 bases short, with 11 bases between. The CDR3 consists of 11 residues. Complete variable domain (other parts from reference TRBV2 and TRBJ2-7): EPEVTQTPSHQVTQMGQEVILRCVPISNHLYFYWYRQILGQKVEFLVSFYNNEISEKSEIFDDQFSVERPDGSNFTLKIRSTKLEDSAMYFCASTTEWEQYFGPGTRLTVT.

The chain carries TRBV6-5 and TRBJ2-1; 8 bases align to TRBD2. CDR3 length equals 16 residues. In germline, CDR1 is MNHEY, CDR2 SVGAGI. Trimming cost V 3 bases and J 3 bases; bases outside gene matches: 7. CDR3 region: CASSYIREGLYNEQFF. The CDR3 DNA is TGTGCCAGCAGTTATATCCGGGAGGGACTCTACAATGAGCAGTTCTTC.

V gene TRBV2 combines with J gene TRBJ2-3; D may be TRBD1 (7 bases). Trimming shortened V by 4 bases and J by 1 base, and 12 bases separated the two germline ends. The germline gives CDR1 SNHLY, CDR2 FYNNEI. This CDR3 is 15 amino acids long. The CDR3 nucleotides are TGTGCCAGCAGTGCCGGAGGGACAGGCACAGATACGCAGTATTTT. The encoded protein is CASSAGGTGTDTQYF.

This chain joins TRBV4-1 and TRBJ1-1; 7 bases are a match to TRBD1. V shed 4 bases and J 2 bases; nucleotides not matched to a gene: 4. The CDR3 contains 14 residues. CDR1 and CDR2 from the germline V gene are MGHRA and YSYEKL. In DNA, the CDR3 is TGCGCCAGCAGCCTTCGGACAGGTAACACTGAAGCTTTCTTT. Translation gives CASSLRTGNTEAFF.

This chain joins TRBV25-1 and TRBJ1-5, with D hard to call. The V gene's germline CDR1 is MGHDK and CDR2 SYGVNS. V was cut by 1 base and J by 6 bases, with 4 bases left in between. The CDR3 is made up of 12 amino acids. Here the CDR3 reads CASSEWGQPQHF. The CDR3, as DNA: TGTGCCAGCAGTGAATGGGGTCAGCCCCAGCATTTT.

The V call is TRBV27, the J call TRBJ2-5; the D is unclear. V was cut by 6 bases and J by 9 bases, with 14 bases left in between. CDR1 is MNHEY, CDR2 SMNVEV, per germline (reference sequence). The CDR3 runs 12 residues. The DNA of the CDR3 is TGTGCCAGCAGCGATCGTTTCTTGCCCCAGTACTTC. Translating gives CASSDRFLPQYF.

This clone was seen only a few times. V usage is TRBV19 and J usage is TRBJ2-1, with 8 bases that match TRBD1. Germline V gene lookup returns CDR1 LNHDA and CDR2 SQIVND (reference sequence). The CDR3 totals 13 residues. V dropped 6 bases and J dropped 7; count of bases not matched to a gene: 5. The CDR3 region is CASSTWTGNEQFF. Here the CDR3 DNA reads TGTGCCAGTAGCACTTGGACAGGGAATGAGCAGTTCTTC.

V gene TRBV9 combines with J gene TRBJ2-3; 8 bases agree with TRBD1. J was trimmed by 3 bases and V by 2 bases; bases with no gene match: 8. Germline V gene sequence: CDR1 SGDLS, CDR2 YYNGEE. This CDR3 is built from 16 residues. CDR3 amino acids: CASSVDRGRWTDTQYF. The CDR3 DNA reads as TGTGCCAGCAGCGTTGACAGGGGTCGGTGGACAGATACGCAGTATTTT.